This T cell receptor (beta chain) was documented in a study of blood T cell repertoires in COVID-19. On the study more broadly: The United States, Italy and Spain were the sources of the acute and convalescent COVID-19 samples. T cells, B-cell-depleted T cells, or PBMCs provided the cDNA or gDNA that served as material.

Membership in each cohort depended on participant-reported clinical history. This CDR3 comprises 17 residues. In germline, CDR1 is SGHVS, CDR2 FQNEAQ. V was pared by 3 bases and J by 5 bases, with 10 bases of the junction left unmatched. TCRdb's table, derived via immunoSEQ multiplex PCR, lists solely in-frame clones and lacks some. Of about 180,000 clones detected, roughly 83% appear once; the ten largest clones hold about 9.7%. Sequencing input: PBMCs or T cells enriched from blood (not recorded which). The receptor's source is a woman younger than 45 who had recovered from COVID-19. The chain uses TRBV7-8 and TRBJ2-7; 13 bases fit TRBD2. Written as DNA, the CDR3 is TGTGCCAGCAGCTTTGCCGGTACTAGCGGGAGGGCCAACGAGCAGTACTTC. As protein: CASSFAGTSGRANEQYF. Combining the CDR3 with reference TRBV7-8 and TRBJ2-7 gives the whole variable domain GAGVSQSPRYKVAKRGQDVALRCDPISGHVSLFWYQQALGQGPEFLTYFQNEAQLDKSGLPSDRFFAERPEGSVSTLKIQRTQQEDSAVYLCASSFAGTSGRANEQYFGPGTRLTVT.